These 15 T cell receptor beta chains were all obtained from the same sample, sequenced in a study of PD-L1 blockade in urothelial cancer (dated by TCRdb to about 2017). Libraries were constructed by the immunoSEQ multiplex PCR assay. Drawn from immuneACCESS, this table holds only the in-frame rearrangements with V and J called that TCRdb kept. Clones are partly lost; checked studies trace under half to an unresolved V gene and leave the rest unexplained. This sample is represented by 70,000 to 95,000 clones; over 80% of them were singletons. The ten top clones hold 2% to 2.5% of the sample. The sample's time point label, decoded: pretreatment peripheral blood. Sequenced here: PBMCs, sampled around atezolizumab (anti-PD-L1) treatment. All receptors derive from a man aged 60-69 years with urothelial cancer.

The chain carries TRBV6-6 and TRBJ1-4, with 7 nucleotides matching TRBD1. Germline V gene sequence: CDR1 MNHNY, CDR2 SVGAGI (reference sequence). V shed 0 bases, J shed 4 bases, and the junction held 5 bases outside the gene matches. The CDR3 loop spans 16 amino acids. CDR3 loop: CASSYSTGTVNEKLFF. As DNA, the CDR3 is TGTGCCAGCAGTTACTCAACCGGGACAGTTAATGAAAAACTGTTTTTT.

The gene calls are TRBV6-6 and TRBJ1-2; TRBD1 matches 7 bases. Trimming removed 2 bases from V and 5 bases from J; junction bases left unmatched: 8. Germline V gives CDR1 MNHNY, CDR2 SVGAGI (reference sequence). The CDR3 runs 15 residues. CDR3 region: CASSYGTDSSYGYTF. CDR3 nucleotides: TGTGCCAGCAGTTACGGGACAGACTCCTCATATGGCTACACCTTC.

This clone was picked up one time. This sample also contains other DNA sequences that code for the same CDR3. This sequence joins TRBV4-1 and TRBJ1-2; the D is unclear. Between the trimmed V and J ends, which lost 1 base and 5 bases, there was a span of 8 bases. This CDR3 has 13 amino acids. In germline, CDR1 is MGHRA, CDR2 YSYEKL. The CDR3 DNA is TGCGCCAGCAGCCAAGCATCAGGATATGGCTACACCTTC. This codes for CASSQASGYGYTF.

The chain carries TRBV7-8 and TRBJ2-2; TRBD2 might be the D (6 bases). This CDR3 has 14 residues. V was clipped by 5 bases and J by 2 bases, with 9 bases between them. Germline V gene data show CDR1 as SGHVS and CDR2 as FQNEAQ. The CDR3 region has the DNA TGTGCCAGCAGCGTCGGGGGAAACACCGGGGAGCTGTTTTTT. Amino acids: CASSVGGNTGELFF.

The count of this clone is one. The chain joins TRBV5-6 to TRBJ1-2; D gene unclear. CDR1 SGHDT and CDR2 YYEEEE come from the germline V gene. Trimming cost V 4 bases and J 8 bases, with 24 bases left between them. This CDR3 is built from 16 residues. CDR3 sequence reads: CASSPTGVAGRGGYTF. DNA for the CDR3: TGTGCCAGCAGCCCAACTGGGGTGGCGGGCCGCGGGGGCTACACCTTC.

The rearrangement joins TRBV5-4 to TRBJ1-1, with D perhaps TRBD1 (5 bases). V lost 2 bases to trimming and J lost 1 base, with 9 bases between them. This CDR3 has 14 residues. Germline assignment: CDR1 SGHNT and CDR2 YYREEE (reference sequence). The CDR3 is CASSLDSRNTEAFF. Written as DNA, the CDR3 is TGTGCCAGCAGCTTAGACAGCCGGAACACTGAAGCTTTCTTT.

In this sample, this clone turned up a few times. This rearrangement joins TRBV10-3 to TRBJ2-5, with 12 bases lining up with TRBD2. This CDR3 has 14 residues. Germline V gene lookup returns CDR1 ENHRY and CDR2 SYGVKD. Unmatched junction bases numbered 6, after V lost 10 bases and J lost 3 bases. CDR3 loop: CATSGLAGKETQYF. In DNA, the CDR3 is TGTGCCACCTCCGGACTAGCGGGGAAAGAGACCCAGTACTTC.

Here the CDR3 DNA reads TGTGCCAGCAGCGTAGCCAGGGCCGCTAATGAAAAACTGTTTTTT. Its protein product is CASSVARAANEKLFF. The rearrangement uses TRBV9 and TRBJ1-4; TRBD1 is a possible D gene (5 bases). CDR1 and CDR2 from the germline V gene are SGDLS and YYNGEE. The V end lost 0 bases, the J end lost 3 bases, and 9 bases lay between the germline ends. CDR3 length: 15 amino acids.

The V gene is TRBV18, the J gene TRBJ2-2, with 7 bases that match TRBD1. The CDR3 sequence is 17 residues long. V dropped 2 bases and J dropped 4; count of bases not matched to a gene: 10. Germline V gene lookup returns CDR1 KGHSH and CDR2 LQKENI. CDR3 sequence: CASSPFSTGLSTGELFF. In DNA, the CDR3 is TGTGCCAGCTCACCATTTTCGACAGGGCTAAGCACCGGGGAGCTGTTTTTT. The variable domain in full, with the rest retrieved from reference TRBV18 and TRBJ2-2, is NAGVMQNPRHLVRRRGQEARLRCSPMKGHSHVYWYRQLPEEGLKFMVYLQKENIIDESGMPKERFSAEFPKEGPSILRIQQVVRGDSAAYFCASSPFSTGLSTGELFFGEGSRLTVL.

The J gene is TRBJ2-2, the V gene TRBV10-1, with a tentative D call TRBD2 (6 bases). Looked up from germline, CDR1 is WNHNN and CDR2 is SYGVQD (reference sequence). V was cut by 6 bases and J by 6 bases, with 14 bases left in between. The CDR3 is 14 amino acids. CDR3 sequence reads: CASSPGTLPGELFF. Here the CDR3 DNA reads TGCGCCAGCAGCCCCGGGACTTTGCCCGGGGAGCTGTTTTTT.

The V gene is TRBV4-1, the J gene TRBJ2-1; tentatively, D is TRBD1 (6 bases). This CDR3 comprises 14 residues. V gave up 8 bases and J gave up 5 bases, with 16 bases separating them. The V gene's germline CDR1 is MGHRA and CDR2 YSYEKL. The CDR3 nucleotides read TGCGCCAGCGGACCCGGGACACTTAACAATGAGCAGTTCTTC. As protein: CASGPGTLNNEQFF.

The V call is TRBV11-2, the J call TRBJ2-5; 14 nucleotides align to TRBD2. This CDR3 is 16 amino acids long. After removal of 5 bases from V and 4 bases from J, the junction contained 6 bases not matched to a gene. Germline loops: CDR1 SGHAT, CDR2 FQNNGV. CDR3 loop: CASSPTSGGAGETQYF. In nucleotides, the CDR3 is TGTGCCAGCAGCCCGACTAGCGGGGGGGCAGGAGAGACCCAGTACTTC.

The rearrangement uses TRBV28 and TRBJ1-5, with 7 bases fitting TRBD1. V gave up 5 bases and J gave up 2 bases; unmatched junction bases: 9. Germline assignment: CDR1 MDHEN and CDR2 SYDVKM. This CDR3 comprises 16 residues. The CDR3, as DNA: TGTGCCAGCAGTCACCTGGTCGGACAGGGCAATCAGCCCCAGCATTTT. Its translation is CASSHLVGQGNQPQHF. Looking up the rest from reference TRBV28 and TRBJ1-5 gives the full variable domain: DVKVTQSSRYLVKRTGEKVFLECVQDMDHENMFWYRQDPGLGLRLIYFSYDVKMKEKGDIPEGYSVSREKKERFSLILESASTNQTSMYLCASSHLVGQGNQPQHFGDGTRLSIL.

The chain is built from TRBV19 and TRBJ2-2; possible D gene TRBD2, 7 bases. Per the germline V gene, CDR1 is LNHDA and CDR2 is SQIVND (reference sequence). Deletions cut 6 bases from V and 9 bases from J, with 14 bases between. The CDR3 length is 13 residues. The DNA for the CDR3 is TGTGCCAGTAGAGGGGGGGGCCTAAGGGAGCTGTTTTTT. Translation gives CASRGGGLRELFF.

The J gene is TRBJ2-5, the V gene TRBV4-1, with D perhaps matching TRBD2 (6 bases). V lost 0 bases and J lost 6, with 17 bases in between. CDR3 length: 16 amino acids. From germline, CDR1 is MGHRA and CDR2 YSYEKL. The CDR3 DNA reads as TGCGCCAGCAGCCAAGATTCCGCGGGATTGGGAAAGACCCAGTACTTC. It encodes CASSQDSAGLGKTQYF.